These 21 T cell receptor beta chains were all obtained from the same sample, sequenced in a study of regulatory T cells in long-lasting Graves disease. Specified time point: newly diagnosed GD, antithyroid drugs for less than 3 months. After RNA was extracted from PBMCs, the TCR library was made from it. In building TCR beta libraries, iRepertoire HTBI primers were used together with Arm-PCR of CDR3 regions. TCRdb processed the multiplex PCR reads anew with MiXCR; each CDR3 protein has one entry. This sample has approximately 480,000 distinct CDR3 sequences; around 15% occur once, and the top ten carry over 9%. The sample also formed part of further work on T cells in Graves' hyperthyroidism and ophthalmopathy.

Sequencing was performed on peripheral blood mononuclear cells (PBMCs), taken at new diagnosis, from a patient treated with antithyroid drugs. The receptors stem from a middle-aged man with Graves disease.

The V call is TRBV6-5, the J call TRBJ1-2; 10 bases are a match to TRBD1. V gave up 2 bases and J gave up 8 bases; unmatched junction bases: 2. Per the germline V gene, CDR1 is MNHEY and CDR2 is SVGAGI. The CDR3 is made up of 13 amino acids. The CDR3: CASSYGDRGGYTF. CDR3 DNA: TGTGCCAGCAGTTACGGGGACAGGGGAGGCTACACCTTC.

This clonotype was detected many times. This chain joins TRBV20-1 and TRBJ2-7; 14 nucleotides agree with TRBD2. This CDR3 is built from 18 residues. Germline CDR1 reads DFQATT; CDR2 reads SNEGSKA (reference sequence). The V gene end was trimmed by 2 bases and the J gene end by 3 bases; junction bases not matched to a gene: 12. The CDR3: CSARLGLAGASHRYEQYF. DNA of the CDR3: TGCAGTGCTAGACTGGGACTAGCGGGAGCTTCACACCGCTACGAGCAGTACTTC.

This clonotype was found a few times. The V and J genes are TRBV18 and TRBJ2-3, with D possibly matching TRBD1 (5 bases). Germline CDR1 KGHSH, CDR2 LQKENI. Trimming left V 3 bases short and J 1 base short, with 11 bases between. This CDR3 region has 15 residues. The CDR3 DNA is TGTGCCAGCTCACCCCAGCAGGGCGGCACAGATACGCAGTATTTT. Amino acids: CASSPQQGGTDTQYF. The variable domain in full, completed from reference TRBV18 and TRBJ2-3, reads NAGVMQNPRHLVRRRGQEARLRCSPMKGHSHVYWYRQLPEEGLKFMVYLQKENIIDESGMPKERFSAEFPKEGPSILRIQQVVRGDSAAYFCASSPQQGGTDTQYFGPGTRLTVL.

The V gene is TRBV28, the J gene TRBJ2-2, with D possibly being TRBD2 (5 bases). V was clipped by 6 bases and J by 6 bases, with 14 bases between them. Germline V CDR1 and CDR2: MDHEN, SYDVKM. The length of the CDR3 is 14 residues. This chain's CDR3 is CASRKSLAPGELFF. In nucleotides, the CDR3 is TGTGCCAGCAGAAAAAGCCTAGCCCCCGGGGAGCTGTTTTTT. The full variable domain, rest sourced from reference TRBV28 and TRBJ2-2, is DVKVTQSSRYLVKRTGEKVFLECVQDMDHENMFWYRQDPGLGLRLIYFSYDVKMKEKGDIPEGYSVSREKKERFSLILESASTNQTSMYLCASRKSLAPGELFFGEGSRLTVL.

This clonotype was detected ten times or more. The gene calls are TRBV28 and TRBJ1-5, with D possibly being TRBD1 (5 bases). V lost 6 bases and J 7 bases, leaving 13 bases between the germline ends. The length of the CDR3 is 13 residues. Germline V gives CDR1 MDHEN, CDR2 SYDVKM. CDR3 in DNA: TGTGCCAGCAGCATTCAGGGAGAACAGCCCCAGCATTTT. As protein: CASSIQGEQPQHF.

Regarding this clonotype: A much larger clone differs by one base, so this may be a read error. The rearrangement joins TRBV6-1 to TRBJ2-5; 14 bases align to TRBD2. CDR1 and CDR2 (germline): MNHNS, SASEGT. CDR3 length: 18 residues. For the CDR3, the DNA is TGTGCCAGCAGTCAGCGGACTAGCGGGAGGAGAGAACAAGAGACCCAGCACTTC. Translating it yields CASSQRTSGRREQETQHF.

The genes are TRBV7-2 and TRBJ1-1; D not certain. This CDR3 is built from 15 residues. In germline, CDR1 is SGHTA, CDR2 FQGNSA. Between the trimmed V and J ends, which lost 5 bases and 1 base, there was a span of 14 bases. CDR3 in DNA: TGTGCCAGCAGCCTCCTAGGAGAATCGAACACTGAAGCTTTCTTT. Protein product: CASSLLGESNTEAFF.

Turning to this clonotype: Just one base apart from a much larger clone, this may be a read error. The chain joins TRBV7-8 to TRBJ1-2; a weak D match, TRBD1 (5 bases). This CDR3 region has 16 residues. CDR1 and CDR2 (germline): SGHVS, FQNEAQ. CDR3 bases: TGTGTCAGCAGCTCAGCCGGGACCAGGTATAGGTCTGGCTACACCTTC. As protein: CVSSSAGTRYRSGYTF.

About this clonotype: A much more abundant neighbour one base away suggests this may be a read error. V usage is TRBV7-3 and J usage is TRBJ2-1; TRBD2 aligns across 16 bases. Germline V CDR1 and CDR2: SGHTA, FQGTGA. The CDR3 runs to 17 residues. As DNA, the CDR3 is TGTGCCAGCAGCCCGGGACTAGCGGGAGGGCCTGGCAATGAGCAGTCCTTC. Translation: CASSPGLAGGPGNEQSF.

This clonotype was counted many times. The rearrangement links TRBV28 to TRBJ2-7; 7 bases are shared with TRBD2. The V segment lost 6 bases and the J segment 3 bases; nucleotides outside the gene matches: 8. The CDR3 runs 14 residues. Germline assignment: CDR1 MDHEN and CDR2 SYDVKM. The CDR3 DNA is TGTGCCAGCAGCTCCCTGGGGGGGGACTACGAGCAGTACTTC. Amino acid sequence: CASSSLGGDYEQYF.

There are many counts of this clonotype. The chain joins TRBV30 to TRBJ2-1; 9 positions agree with TRBD2. CDR3 length: 16 residues. Germline V gene data show CDR1 as GTSNPN and CDR2 as SVGIG (reference sequence). V lost 2 bases to trimming and J lost 10 bases; unmatched junction nucleotides: 15. The CDR3 DNA follows: TGTGCCTGGAGTATGAGTCAAGCGGGAGGTGGTAGGGAGCAGTTCTTC. This gives the protein CAWSMSQAGGGREQFF. The full variable domain, with the rest looked up from reference TRBV30 and TRBJ2-1, is SQTIHQWPATLVQPVGSPLSLECTVEGTSNPNLYWYRQAAGRGLQLLFYSVGIGQISSEVPQNLSASRPQDRQFILSSKKLLLSDSGFYLCAWSMSQAGGGREQFFGPGTRLTVL.

This clonotype was observed a few times. V is TRBV24-1 and J is TRBJ2-3; D uncertain. CDR1 and CDR2 (germline): KGHDR, SFDVKD. V shed 2 bases and J shed 0 bases, with 8 bases lying between them. CDR3 length equals 15 residues. CDR3: CATSDSADSTDTQYF. In nucleotides, the CDR3 is TGTGCCACCAGTGATTCCGCAGACAGCACAGATACGCAGTATTTT.

This clonotype was observed at least ten times. The chain links TRBV6-1 to TRBJ2-7, with 7 bases that match TRBD2. The V and J ends lost 6 bases and 3 bases, in that order; junction bases with no gene match: 5. The CDR3 contains 13 residues. The germline gives CDR1 MNHNS, CDR2 SASEGT. CDR3 nucleotides: TGTGCCAGCAGCTGGACTAGTAACTACGAGCAGTACTTC. This encodes CASSWTSNYEQYF.

This clonotype occurred a few times. This rearrangement joins TRBV7-9 to TRBJ2-2; D possibly corresponds to TRBD2 (6 bases). Germline-derived CDR1 and CDR2 are SEHNR and FQNEAQ (reference sequence). The CDR3 runs to 17 residues. V was pared by 3 bases and J by 0 bases, with 14 bases between. This CDR3 is CASSLDGRGTNTGELFF. CDR3 DNA sequence: TGTGCCAGCAGCTTGGACGGGAGAGGGACGAACACCGGGGAGCTGTTTTTT.

This clonotype was picked up many times. The V gene is TRBV6-5, the J gene TRBJ2-7; D is undetermined. Germline V gene data show CDR1 as MNHEY and CDR2 as SVGAGI. This CDR3 has 12 amino acids. Trimming removed 0 bases from V and 9 bases from J, with 9 bases in between. The CDR3 DNA sequence: TGTGCCAGCAGTTACTCGAGCGATGGGCAGTACTTC. This gives the protein CASSYSSDGQYF.

This clonotype was seen repeatedly, ten times or more. The chain couples TRBV28 to TRBJ2-7; 10 bases map to TRBD2. The CDR3 loop spans 16 amino acids. Germline V CDR1 and CDR2: MDHEN, SYDVKM. The V gene end was trimmed by 7 bases and the J gene end by 4 bases; junction bases not matched to a gene: 13. The chain's CDR3 is CASTGAGLAASYEQYF. The CDR3 nucleotides are TGTGCCAGCACCGGAGCCGGACTAGCGGCTTCGTACGAGCAGTACTTC.

The J gene is TRBJ1-1, the V gene TRBV7-9, with no clear D. Germline CDR1 SEHNR, CDR2 FQNEAQ (reference sequence). The CDR3 runs 12 residues. The germline V and J ends were trimmed by 1 base and 8 bases, with 8 bases remaining between them. The CDR3 nucleotides are TGTGCCAGCAGCTTAGGGGTCCTAGAAGCTTTCTTT. Translation: CASSLGVLEAFF.

This clonotype appeared a few times. The chain couples TRBV25-1 to TRBJ2-7, with D uncertain. The V and J ends lost 3 bases and 6 bases respectively, with 9 bases between them. There are 12 residues in the CDR3. Per germline, CDR1 MGHDK and CDR2 SYGVNS. The CDR3 DNA follows: TGTGCCAGCAGTGACGGCCGCTCCGAGCAGTACTTC. This encodes CASSDGRSEQYF.

This clonotype has at least ten counts. V is TRBV28 and J is TRBJ2-1, with 8 positions matching TRBD2. CDR1 is MDHEN and CDR2 is SYDVKM in the germline V gene. The CDR3 loop spans 15 amino acids. With V trimmed by 2 bases and J by 7 bases, 7 bases remained unmatched. The CDR3 DNA sequence: TGTGCCAGCAGTTTACCCAGCGGGAGTCTTAATGAGCAGTTCTTC. As protein: CASSLPSGSLNEQFF.

The chain has TRBV2 and TRBJ1-2; TRBD1 might be the D (6 bases). The CDR3 extends over 13 amino acids. V was pared by 3 bases and J by 5 bases, with 10 bases between. The germline CDR1 and CDR2 sequences are SNHLY and FYNNEI. CDR3 amino acids: CASSDDGQYGYTF. The CDR3 DNA sequence: TGTGCCAGCAGTGACGATGGACAGTATGGCTACACCTTC.

This clonotype was picked up a small number of times. V gene TRBV28 combines with J gene TRBJ1-6; 7 bases match TRBD1. The CDR3 is made up of 13 amino acids. From germline, CDR1 is MDHEN and CDR2 SYDVKM. Trimming took 10 bases from V and 5 from J; bases not matched to a gene: 5. CDR3 loop: CATTGQNNSPLHF. In nucleotides, the CDR3 is TGTGCCACCACGGGACAGAATAATTCACCCCTCCACTTT.